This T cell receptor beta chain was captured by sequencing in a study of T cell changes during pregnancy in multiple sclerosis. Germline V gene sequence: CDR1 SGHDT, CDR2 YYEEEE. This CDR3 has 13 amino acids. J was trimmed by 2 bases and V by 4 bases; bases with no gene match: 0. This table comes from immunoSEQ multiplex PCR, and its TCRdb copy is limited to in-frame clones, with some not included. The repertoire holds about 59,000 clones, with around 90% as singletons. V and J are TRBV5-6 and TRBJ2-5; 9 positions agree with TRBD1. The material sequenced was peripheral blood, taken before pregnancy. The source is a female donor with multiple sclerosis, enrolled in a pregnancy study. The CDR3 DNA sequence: TGTGCCAGCAGCGGGACAGGGCAAGAGACCCAGTACTTC. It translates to CASSGTGQETQYF.